These 18 T cell receptor beta chains were sequenced from one sample in a study of blood T cells in healthy people across ages. A second about 6 to 12 cycle PCR used barcoded and J-beta primers. Each CDR3 protein gets one entry after TCRdb re-called the 5' RACE reads with MiXCR. There are hundreds of thousands of distinct CDR3 sequences in the sample; roughly 53% occur only once, and around 37% lies in the top ten. The source material was blood. The receptor set was obtained from a man aged 55-75 years in good health.

This clonotype was counted once. This chain joins TRBV12-3 or TRBV12-4 and TRBJ2-7, with 11 bases fitting TRBD1. The J segment lost 3 bases and the V segment lost 3 bases, leaving 7 bases of the junction unmatched. CDR3 length: 16 residues. As DNA, the CDR3 is TGTGCCAGCAGTTTGGCCCCCGGGACAGGGGGCTACGAGCAGTACTTC. It translates to CASSLAPGTGGYEQYF.

V gene TRBV28 combines with J gene TRBJ1-5, with a tentative D call TRBD1 (5 bases). CDR3 length equals 14 residues. V was trimmed by 0 bases and J by 6 bases, leaving 9 bases between them. CDR1 MDHEN and CDR2 SYDVKM come from the germline V gene. The CDR3 loop is CASSLWGQGQPQHF. DNA for the CDR3: TGTGCCAGCAGTTTATGGGGTCAGGGTCAGCCCCAGCATTTT.

V gene TRBV11-2 combines with J gene TRBJ1-6; the D gene is possibly TRBD1 (6 bases). The V gene lost 3 bases and the J gene lost 8 bases, with 14 bases spanning the gap. CDR3 length equals 15 residues. Germline V gene data show CDR1 as SGHAT and CDR2 as FQNNGV. The CDR3 bases are TGTGCCAGCAGCTTGCGGGACAAAGGGTATTCACCCCTCCACTTT. Translated, it gives CASSLRDKGYSPLHF.

This chain joins TRBV29-1 and TRBJ2-5, with TRBD1 identical over 9 bases. V trimming: 7 bases; J trimming: 2 bases; junction bases outside the gene matches: 5. This CDR3 is built from 13 residues. The germline V gene has CDR1 SQVTM and CDR2 ANQGSEA. The chain's CDR3 is CSAKTGGQETQYF. The CDR3 nucleotides are TGCAGCGCGAAGACAGGGGGTCAAGAGACCCAGTACTTC.

This clonotype showed up just a few times. V gene TRBV28 combines with J gene TRBJ2-5, with 14 bases identical to TRBD2. J was trimmed by 9 bases and V by 6 bases; bases with no gene match: 12. Germline V gene lookup returns CDR1 MDHEN and CDR2 SYDVKM. This CDR3 comprises 16 residues. Written as DNA, the CDR3 is TGTGCCAGCAGGGTGACTAGCGGGGGGGCCTTCCATCCCCAGTACTTC. This sequence encodes CASRVTSGGAFHPQYF. Full variable domain (outside the CDR3, taken from reference TRBV28 and TRBJ2-5): DVKVTQSSRYLVKRTGEKVFLECVQDMDHENMFWYRQDPGLGLRLIYFSYDVKMKEKGDIPEGYSVSREKKERFSLILESASTNQTSMYLCASRVTSGGAFHPQYFGPGTRLLVL.

The chain has TRBV4-1 and TRBJ1-2; D unclear. This CDR3 comprises 14 residues. V was shortened by 1 base and J by 2 bases, with 8 bases between the two germline ends. The germline V gene encodes CDR1 MGHRA and CDR2 YSYEKL. The CDR3 here is CASSQGDWNYGYTF. As DNA, the CDR3 is TGCGCCAGCAGCCAAGGGGATTGGAACTATGGCTACACCTTC.

As regards this clonotype: A much bigger clone sits one base away, suggesting this may be a read error. The chain has TRBV27 and TRBJ2-3; 9 bases are shared with TRBD2. Germline V gene data show CDR1 as MNHEY and CDR2 as SMNVEV (reference sequence). The CDR3 totals 15 residues. The V gene end was trimmed by 6 bases and the J gene end by 5 bases; junction bases not matched to a gene: 9. As DNA, the CDR3 is TGTGCCAGCAGACCAGCGGGGGGCTCCCGAGATACGCAGTATTTT. Protein: CASRPAGGSRDTQYF.

This rearrangement joins TRBV28 to TRBJ1-5; tentative D call: TRBD1 (5 bases). This CDR3 contains 15 residues. V lost 10 bases and J 0 bases, leaving 16 bases between the germline ends. Per the germline V gene, CDR1 is MDHEN and CDR2 is SYDVKM. The DNA for the CDR3 is TGTGCCACCTACACCGGGGGATATAGCAATCAGCCCCAGCATTTT. Amino acids: CATYTGGYSNQPQHF. Based on the CDR3 plus reference TRBV28 and TRBJ1-5, the full variable domain is DVKVTQSSRYLVKRTGEKVFLECVQDMDHENMFWYRQDPGLGLRLIYFSYDVKMKEKGDIPEGYSVSREKKERFSLILESASTNQTSMYLCATYTGGYSNQPQHFGDGTRLSIL.

This chain uses TRBV15 with TRBJ2-5; 7 nucleotides align to TRBD1. The tail of the sequence fits TRBJ2-7 better, so the J call may be wrong. Germline V gene data show CDR1 as LNHNV and CDR2 as YYDKDF (reference sequence). The CDR3 spans 14 residues. The CDR3 protein is CATSRQGETYEQYF. The CDR3 nucleotides are TGTGCCACCAGCAGACAGGGGGAGACCTACGAGCAGTACTTC.

This clonotype was seen once. The J gene is TRBJ2-2, the V gene TRBV6-5; possible D gene TRBD1, 5 bases. The length of the CDR3 is 15 residues. Trimming took off 2 bases at V and 5 bases at J, with 12 bases between the two ends. Germline CDR1 MNHEY, CDR2 SVGAGI. Here the CDR3 reads CASSYRQGRTGELFF. Written as DNA, the CDR3 is TGTGCCAGCAGTTACAGGCAGGGTCGGACCGGGGAGCTGTTTTTT.

This chain connects TRBV29-1 to TRBJ1-5; D call uncertain. Trimming shortened V by 4 bases and J by 0 bases, and 10 bases separated the two germline ends. Germline V gene sequence: CDR1 SQVTM, CDR2 ANQGSEA. This CDR3 is built from 14 residues. CDR3 in DNA: TGCAGCGTTGTAGAGGGTTATAGCAATCAGCCCCAGCATTTT. This codes for CSVVEGYSNQPQHF. The entire variable domain, with the rest obtained from reference TRBV29-1 and TRBJ1-5, is as follows: SAVISQKPSRDICQRGTSLTIQCQVDSQVTMMFWYRQQPGQSLTLIATANQGSEATYESGFVIDKFPISRPNLTFSTLTVSNMSPEDSSIYLCSVVEGYSNQPQHFGDGTRLSIL.

This clonotype was observed a few times. The chain has TRBV10-3 and TRBJ2-7; TRBD1 matches 9 bases. V lost 3 bases to trimming and J lost 2 bases; unmatched junction nucleotides: 11. The CDR3 is made up of 17 amino acids. Germline V CDR1 and CDR2: ENHRY, SYGVKD. The CDR3 loop is CAISDPLGQGTPYEQYF. In nucleotides, the CDR3 is TGTGCCATCAGTGACCCCCTCGGACAGGGGACCCCCTACGAGCAGTACTTC.

This clonotype was seen a handful of times. The rearrangement joins TRBV12-3 or TRBV12-4 to TRBJ2-7; D remains unclear. The CDR3 extends over 16 amino acids. Trimming took 1 base from V and 3 from J, leaving 16 bases between them. The CDR3 is CASSLVLAGRRYEQYF. CDR3 DNA sequence: TGTGCCAGCAGTTTAGTCCTGGCCGGACGGCGCTACGAGCAGTACTTC.

The chain couples TRBV6-5 to TRBJ2-1; 10 nucleotides align to TRBD2. Trimming cost V 5 bases and J 10 bases; bases outside gene matches: 11. From germline, CDR1 is MNHEY and CDR2 SVGAGI. The CDR3 has 15 residues. This chain's CDR3 is CASSDASSGGWEQFF. CDR3 DNA sequence: TGTGCCAGCAGTGACGCCTCTAGCGGGGGCTGGGAGCAGTTCTTC.

This clonotype occurred once. This chain joins TRBV7-9 and TRBJ1-2; 9 nucleotides agree with TRBD1. The J segment lost 4 bases and the V segment lost 2 bases, leaving 8 bases of the junction unmatched. The CDR3 covers 16 residues. Looked up from germline, CDR1 is SEHNR and CDR2 is FQNEAQ (reference sequence). CDR3 bases: TGTGCCAGCAGCTTATCTACCGTGACAGGGGGCTATGGCTACACCTTC. Encoded protein: CASSLSTVTGGYGYTF. Full variable domain (rest looked up from reference TRBV7-9 and TRBJ1-2): DTGVSQNPRHKITKRGQNVTFRCDPISEHNRLYWYRQTLGQGPEFLTYFQNEAQLEKSRLLSDRFSAERPKGSFSTLEIQRTEQGDSAMYLCASSLSTVTGGYGYTFGSGTRLTVV.

This clonotype was seen only a few times. The chain employs TRBV6-5 and TRBJ1-4; D is perhaps TRBD1 (6 bases). The CDR3 contains 13 residues. CDR1 is MNHEY and CDR2 is SVGAGI in the germline V gene. Trimming stripped 5 bases from V and 8 bases from J, with 12 bases between. The CDR3 region is CASSDRTEEKLFF. In DNA form, the CDR3 reads TGTGCCAGCAGTGACCGGACAGAAGAAAAACTGTTTTTT.

The chain links TRBV5-6 to TRBJ2-3; tentative D call: TRBD1 (7 bases). V lost 6 bases, J lost 5 bases, and 13 bases lay in between. The CDR3 length is 13 residues. CDR1 SGHDT and CDR2 YYEEEE come from the germline V gene. DNA for the CDR3: TGTGCCAGCAAGAGGCAGGGGGGAGATACGCAGTATTTT. Translating it yields CASKRQGGDTQYF.

The J gene is TRBJ1-2, the V gene TRBV28; D not certain. CDR1 is MDHEN, CDR2 SYDVKM, per germline. Trimming pared 2 bases from V and 2 bases from J, leaving 9 bases between. The CDR3 contains 14 residues. The CDR3 nucleotides read TGTGCCAGCAGTTTACAGATCGTGAACTATGGCTACACCTTC. Its translation is CASSLQIVNYGYTF.